This T cell receptor (beta chain) was recorded in a study of early T cells in non-severe SARS-CoV-2 infection. Study-wide findings and caveats: A preference for anti-spike CD8 responses marked VDJdb matching, which missed private and CD4 specificities.

As for this clonotype: Its cognate antigen is unknown.

Individual cDNA molecules received unique molecular identifiers. TCRdb re-analysed the 5' RACE reads in MiXCR, keeping a single row per CDR3 protein. The table shows tens of thousands of distinct CDR3 sequences, with roughly 12% occurring only once. The V gene's germline CDR1 is DFQATT and CDR2 SNEGSKA (reference sequence). The CDR3 sequence is 16 residues long. The source material was whole blood. The genes are TRBV20-1 and TRBJ1-1, with 8 bases identical to TRBD1. This sequence was found in an adult who was a healthcare worker with PCR-confirmed SARS-CoV-2 infection or an uninfected control (not recorded which). Here the CDR3 reads CRDRTGPKQVNTEAFF. The DNA for the CDR3 is TGCAGAGACCGGACAGGGCCCAAGCAGGTGAACACTGAAGCTTTCTTT.